The 25 T cell receptor beta chains in this list originate from one sample, sequenced in a study of blood T cells in healthy people across ages. It was with a sample-barcoded 5' primer and a J-beta primer mix that a second PCR of about 7 to 12 cycles was run. TCRdb recomputed calls from the 5' RACE reads with MiXCR, one row per CDR3 protein. The sample lists around 1.5 million distinct CDR3 sequences, approximately 59% seen once, with 6.5% to 8.5% in the top ten. Sequencing was carried out using blood. These TCRs come from a man younger than 35 in good health.

This rearrangement joins TRBV10-1 to TRBJ1-5; 9 bases are shared with TRBD1. The CDR3 extends over 12 amino acids. The germline V gene encodes CDR1 WNHNN and CDR2 SYGVQD (reference sequence). J lost 15 bases, V lost 6 bases, and 9 bases had no gene match. CDR3 loop: CASRFNRGPVHF. In nucleotides, the CDR3 is TGCGCCAGCAGGTTCAACAGGGGGCCTGTGCATTTT.

This clonotype was recorded only once. The rearrangement joins TRBV7-9 to TRBJ2-4; TRBD1 is a possible D gene (6 bases). The CDR3 is made up of 15 amino acids. V dropped 3 bases and J dropped 1 base, with 10 bases sitting between them. Germline assignment: CDR1 SEHNR and CDR2 FQNEAQ (reference sequence). The CDR3 is CASSLARGAKNIQYF. CDR3 DNA sequence: TGTGCCAGCAGCTTGGCCAGGGGTGCCAAAAACATTCAGTACTTC.

This rearrangement joins TRBV5-6 to TRBJ1-5; 7 nucleotides agree with TRBD1. J was trimmed by 7 bases and V by 3 bases; bases with no gene match: 16. Germline V gene sequence: CDR1 SGHDT, CDR2 YYEEEE. There are 17 residues in the CDR3. This chain's CDR3 is CASSSFFGDSLEQPQHF. The CDR3 DNA follows: TGTGCCAGCAGCTCTTTCTTCGGGGACAGCCTAGAGCAGCCCCAGCATTTT.

This clonotype appeared a few times. The chain is built from TRBV20-1 and TRBJ2-1; D may be TRBD2 (5 bases). The germline V gene has CDR1 DFQATT and CDR2 SNEGSKA (reference sequence). The CDR3 consists of 14 residues. V lost 6 bases, J lost 5 bases, and 17 bases lay in between. CDR3 protein: CSAPSRPGDNEQFF. CDR3 in DNA: TGCAGTGCACCTTCGCGGCCCGGGGACAATGAGCAGTTCTTC.

J is TRBJ2-3 and V is TRBV24-1; no definite D call. The germline V gene encodes CDR1 KGHDR and CDR2 SFDVKD. The CDR3 has 13 residues. V was cut by 4 bases and J by 4 bases, with 8 bases left in between. This chain's CDR3 is CATSDRLSDTQYF. CDR3 coding DNA: TGTGCCACCAGTGACCGCCTGTCAGATACGCAGTATTTT.

This clonotype has only a few counts. The chain uses TRBV10-3 and TRBJ2-3; 13 bases match TRBD2. This CDR3 contains 15 residues. The V gene end was trimmed by 7 bases and the J gene end by 4 bases; junction bases not matched to a gene: 5. The germline V gene encodes CDR1 ENHRY and CDR2 SYGVKD. This CDR3 is CAINKLAGGSDTQYF. The CDR3 DNA follows: TGTGCCATCAACAAACTAGCGGGAGGGTCAGATACGCAGTATTTT.

The rearrangement links TRBV20-1 to TRBJ2-1, with TRBD1 matching 9 bases. The junction had 6 bases not matched to a gene; V was cut back by 0 bases and J by 6 bases. This CDR3 is 15 amino acids long. The germline CDR1 and CDR2 sequences are DFQATT and SNEGSKA (reference sequence). The CDR3 loop is CSARELGQGFNEQFF. In nucleotides, the CDR3 is TGCAGTGCTAGAGAACTAGGACAGGGGTTCAATGAGCAGTTCTTC.

In its sample, this clonotype was seen once. V and J are TRBV11-2 and TRBJ2-5, with D possibly matching TRBD2 (5 bases). The CDR3 is 15 amino acids. V gave up 0 bases and J gave up 7 bases, with 15 bases separating them. Germline V lookup: CDR1 SGHAT, CDR2 FQNNGV. This chain's CDR3 is CASSLDWGEKRTQYF. In DNA, the CDR3 is TGTGCCAGCAGCTTAGATTGGGGAGAGAAGAGGACCCAGTACTTC.

This chain links TRBV4-1 with TRBJ1-5, with 8 nucleotides matching TRBD1. The J segment lost 3 bases and the V segment lost 2 bases, leaving 3 bases of the junction unmatched. The germline gives CDR1 MGHRA, CDR2 YSYEKL. The CDR3 totals 15 residues. In DNA form, the CDR3 reads TGCGCCAGCAGCCAACAGGGGGCGTACAATCAGCCCCAGCATTTT. Translation gives CASSQQGAYNQPQHF.

This clonotype appeared a few times. V and J are TRBV28 and TRBJ2-7, with D possibly TRBD1 on 6 matching bases. Germline V lookup: CDR1 MDHEN, CDR2 SYDVKM. The length of the CDR3 is 13 residues. Trimming took off 6 bases at V and 9 bases at J, with 18 bases between the two ends. CDR3 DNA: TGTGCCAGCAGCCCTCCGGGACACAGGACGCAGTACTTC. This sequence encodes CASSPPGHRTQYF. Drawing the rest from reference TRBV28 and TRBJ2-7, the complete variable domain is DVKVTQSSRYLVKRTGEKVFLECVQDMDHENMFWYRQDPGLGLRLIYFSYDVKMKEKGDIPEGYSVSREKKERFSLILESASTNQTSMYLCASSPPGHRTQYFGPGTRLTVT.

The chain links TRBV12-3 or TRBV12-4 to TRBJ1-6; D gene uncertain. This CDR3 has 13 amino acids. Deletions cut 6 bases from V and 7 bases from J, with 10 bases between. For the CDR3, the DNA is TGTGCCAGCAGACACGACCTCAATTCACCCCTCCACTTT. Translated: CASRHDLNSPLHF.

The chain couples TRBV5-1 to TRBJ2-5, with 11 bases aligning to TRBD2. Germline CDR1 and CDR2: SGHRS and YFSETQ. The CDR3 has 18 amino acids. After removal of 0 bases from V and 5 bases from J, the junction contained 12 bases not matched to a gene. CDR3 loop: CASSLGTTSGRSWETQYF. The DNA for the CDR3 is TGCGCCAGCAGCTTGGGAACAACTAGCGGGAGATCTTGGGAGACCCAGTACTTC.

This clonotype was seen many times. The V call is TRBV7-2, the J call TRBJ2-7; weak D call: TRBD1 (5 bases). This CDR3 region has 16 residues. V was trimmed by 5 bases and J by 0 bases, leaving 17 bases between them. The germline V gene has CDR1 SGHTA and CDR2 FQGNSA. The CDR3 here is CASSDPRTRTSYEQYF. As DNA, the CDR3 is TGTGCCAGCAGCGATCCTCGGACACGTACCTCCTACGAGCAGTACTTC.

V and J are TRBV27 and TRBJ2-6; a possible D gene is TRBD1 (6 bases). Looked up from germline, CDR1 is MNHEY and CDR2 is SMNVEV (reference sequence). This CDR3 has 16 residues. Trimming shortened V by 3 bases and J by 0 bases, and 9 bases separated the two germline ends. The CDR3 protein is CASSFGQSSGANVLTF. As DNA, the CDR3 is TGTGCCAGCAGTTTTGGACAGTCCTCTGGGGCCAACGTCCTGACTTTC.

The chain links TRBV27 to TRBJ2-2; D might be TRBD2 (6 bases). This CDR3 contains 19 residues. Trimming removed 5 bases at V and 4 bases at J, with 26 bases between. Germline lookup yields CDR1 MNHEY and CDR2 SMNVEV (reference sequence). The CDR3 DNA reads TGTGCCAGCAGTCCCTCGGCGGCGTCCGGGGGATCTGGCACCGGGGAGCTGTTTTTT. This codes for CASSPSAASGGSGTGELFF.

This chain links TRBV5-1 with TRBJ1-1; D is unresolved. CDR1 and CDR2 from the germline V gene are SGHRS and YFSETQ. V lost 2 bases and J lost 8, with 16 bases in between. The CDR3 length is 14 residues. In DNA form, the CDR3 reads TGCGCCAGCAGCTTTGATGGGAGGAATGAGGAAGCTTTCTTT. Its protein product is CASSFDGRNEEAFF.

The sample holds a few counts of this clonotype. The chain combines TRBV5-5 with TRBJ2-1; D gene uncertain. The CDR3 runs to 16 residues. V was clipped by 0 bases and J by 1 base, with 11 bases between them. Looked up from germline, CDR1 is SGHKS and CDR2 is YYEKEE (reference sequence). CDR3 region: CASSLAESLSYNEQFF. The CDR3 DNA reads as TGTGCCAGCAGCTTGGCCGAGTCGCTTTCCTACAATGAGCAGTTCTTC.

This clonotype was observed a few times. The chain employs TRBV29-1 and TRBJ2-5; no clear D. CDR1 and CDR2 (germline): SQVTM, ANQGSEA. The CDR3 has 10 amino acids. Between the trimmed V and J ends, which lost 1 base and 10 bases, there was a span of 7 bases. The CDR3 loop is CSVEGQVQYF. The CDR3 DNA sequence: TGCAGCGTTGAAGGTCAGGTCCAGTACTTC.

The chain combines TRBV13 with TRBJ2-7, with TRBD1 matching over 7 bases. The CDR3 spans 14 residues. Germline CDR1 reads PRHDT; CDR2 reads FYEKMQ (reference sequence). After removal of 7 bases from V and 2 bases from J, the junction contained 8 bases not matched to a gene. Written as DNA, the CDR3 is TGTGCCAGCACCTTCCCGGGACAGCCCTACGAGCAGTACTTC. It encodes CASTFPGQPYEQYF.

J is TRBJ2-5 and V is TRBV10-3; D not certain. CDR3 length equals 13 residues. With 3 bases removed from V and 3 bases from J, the gap between germline ends came to 8 bases. CDR1 is ENHRY, CDR2 SYGVKD, per germline. The chain's CDR3 is CAISESAKETQYF. CDR3 DNA: TGTGCCATCAGTGAAAGTGCCAAAGAGACCCAGTACTTC.

This clonotype appeared a few times. The V and J genes are TRBV3-1 and TRBJ2-4, with no clear D. This CDR3 region has 15 residues. Trimming removed 1 base at V and 0 bases at J, with 7 bases between. Germline loops: CDR1 LGHDT, CDR2 YNNKEL (reference sequence). The DNA of the CDR3 is TGTGCCAGCAGCCAAGTGGCCATAGCCAAAAACATTCAGTACTTC. This sequence encodes CASSQVAIAKNIQYF.

The gene calls are TRBV2 and TRBJ1-5; D call uncertain. CDR3 length: 16 residues. Germline CDR1 SNHLY, CDR2 FYNNEI. The V gene lost 3 bases and the J gene lost 6 bases, with 18 bases spanning the gap. CDR3 bases: TGTGCCAGCAGTGAGATGCGACCAATTGGGAGTCAGCCCCAGCATTTT. It codes for CASSEMRPIGSQPQHF.

The genes are TRBV30 and TRBJ1-2; 10 bases agree with TRBD1. CDR3 length: 12 amino acids. V trimming: 5 bases; J trimming: 8 bases; junction bases outside the gene matches: 5. The germline gives CDR1 GTSNPN, CDR2 SVGIG (reference sequence). CDR3 nucleotides: TGTGCCTGGGTCGACAGGGGGCGAGGCTACACCTTC. Protein product: CAWVDRGRGYTF.

The rearrangement joins TRBV14 to TRBJ2-3; D is uncertain. V lost 3 bases to trimming and J lost 4 bases, with 14 bases between them. This CDR3 has 15 residues. From germline, CDR1 is SGHDN and CDR2 FVKESK. The chain's CDR3 is CASSHRASTADTQYF. CDR3 coding DNA: TGTGCCAGCAGCCACCGGGCTTCCACCGCAGATACGCAGTATTTT.

CDR3 loop: CASSQDYNRVPPYEQYF. CDR3 in DNA: TGCGCCAGCAGCCAAGACTATAACAGGGTCCCTCCCTACGAGCAGTACTTC. The rearrangement joins TRBV4-3 to TRBJ2-7; tentatively, D is TRBD1 (6 bases). This CDR3 comprises 17 residues. In germline, CDR1 is LGHNA, CDR2 YSLEER. V lost 0 bases and J lost 2, with 17 bases in between.